This is a list of T cell receptor beta chains from one sample in a study of blood T cell repertoires in COVID-19. Only in-frame clones appear in the TCRdb table, and some are missing; sequencing was by immunoSEQ multiplex PCR. The sample holds about 60,000 clones; about 91% are singletons and the top ten take about 4.4%. Sequencing used peripheral blood. These receptors were obtained from a man in his 60s with acute or convalescent COVID-19. CDR3s include the opening cysteine and the closing phenylalanine or tryptophan. D genes are given only for firm matches. Some rows have no size entry. The others give once, few or many, or a class for an expanded clone.

>few|TRBJ1-2|TRBD1|TRBV14
CASSQTRTGGPYGYTF
TGTGCCAGCAGCCAAACCCGGACAGGAGGCCCCTATGGCTACACCTTC
>NA|TRBJ2-7|TRBD2|TRBV11-2
CASSSLAGGYEQYF
TGTGCCAGCAGCTCACTAGCGGGAGGCTACGAGCAGTACTTC
>NA|TRBJ1-1|NA|TRBV4-1
CASSQSPAREVGTEAFF
TGCGCCAGCAGCCAATCCCCGGCCAGGGAGGTGGGCACTGAAGCTTTCTTT
>NA|TRBJ1-5|NA|TRBV10-3
CAISAGQQNQPQHF
TGTGCCATCAGTGCAGGACAGCAGAATCAGCCCCAGCATTTT
>NA|TRBJ2-7|NA|TRBV5-1
CASSLGRTPTYEQYF
TGCGCCAGCAGCTTGGGGCGGACACCGACCTACGAGCAGTACTTC
>NA|TRBJ2-2|NA|TRBV5-5
CASSLGGKLNLGHTGELFF
TGTGCCAGCAGCTTGGGTGGCAAGCTTAATCTTGGGCACACCGGGGAGCTGTTTTTT
>NA|TRBJ1-1|NA|TRBV6-4
CASKMYPGLNTEAFF
TGTGCCAGCAAGATGTATCCAGGGCTGAACACTGAAGCTTTCTTT
>NA|TRBJ1-2|TRBD1|TRBV9
CASSVGDRDNYGYTF
TGTGCCAGCAGCGTAGGTGACAGGGATAACTATGGCTACACCTTC
>NA|TRBJ1-5|NA|TRBV27
CASSFRGSNQPQHF
TGTGCCAGCAGTTTCAGGGGAAGCAATCAGCCCCAGCATTTT
>NA|TRBJ2-1|TRBD2|TRBV5-1
CASSYGGLLAGVTGEQFF
TGCGCCAGCAGCTATGGTGGTCTTTTGGCGGGAGTCACAGGTGAGCAGTTCTTC
>NA|TRBJ1-1|TRBD1|TRBV9
CASSVGQGLNTEAFF
TGTGCCAGCAGCGTAGGACAGGGGCTGAACACTGAAGCTTTCTTT
>NA|TRBJ2-7|TRBD2|TRBV27
CASSRGASGRRYEQYF
TGTGCCAGCAGCCGTGGGGCTAGCGGGAGGCGCTACGAGCAGTACTTC
>NA|TRBJ2-1|TRBD2|TRBV9
CASMGTSGDNEQFF
TGTGCCAGCATGGGGACTAGCGGAGACAATGAGCAGTTCTTC
>few|TRBJ2-5|TRBD2|TRBV3-1/TRBV3-2
CASRRMTSANNNQYF
TGTGCCAGCAGACGAATGACTAGCGCGAACAACAACCAGTACTTC
>NA|TRBJ2-7|TRBD1|TRBV5-1
CASKTGPSFGEQYF
TGCGCCAGCAAGACAGGGCCTAGTTTTGGGGAGCAGTACTTC
>NA|TRBJ2-7|TRBD1|TRBV18
CASSPPQGDEQYF
TGTGCCAGCTCACCACCCCAGGGGGACGAGCAGTACTTC
>NA|TRBJ1-5|NA|TRBV2
CASKQVSSNQPQHF
TGTGCCAGCAAACAGGTTTCTAGCAATCAGCCCCAGCATTTT
>NA|TRBJ1-1|NA|TRBV18
CASSSLGQNTEAFF
TGTGCCAGCTCGTCCCTGGGACAGAACACTGAAGCTTTCTTT
>NA|TRBJ2-7|NA|TRBV29-1
CSVAKRVGGGEQYF
TGCAGCGTTGCAAAACGAGTGGGTGGAGGCGAGCAGTACTTC
>NA|TRBJ1-5|NA|TRBV10-1
CASSLNRDQPQHF
TGCGCCAGCAGTCTGAACAGGGATCAGCCCCAGCATTTT
>NA|TRBJ2-3|TRBD2|TRBV19
CASRLGGTPFYTQYF
TGTGCCAGTAGACTGGGGGGGACCCCATTCTATACGCAGTATTTT
>once|TRBJ1-4|NA|TRBV6-6
CASRGWRVEKLFF
TGTGCCAGCAGGGGTTGGAGGGTTGAAAAACTGTTTTTT
>NA|TRBJ1-2|TRBD1|TRBV3-1/TRBV3-2
CASSQGSATGGYGYTF
TGTGCCAGCAGCCAAGGTTCGGCGACAGGGGGCTATGGCTACACCTTC
>NA|TRBJ2-3|NA|TRBV10-3
CAIGGDVEVGTDTQYF
TGTGCCATCGGAGGGGACGTTGAAGTTGGCACAGATACGCAGTATTTT
>NA|TRBJ1-1|NA|TRBV10-3
CATQSGDLRTEAFF
TGTGCCACACAATCGGGGGACTTACGGACTGAAGCTTTCTTT
>NA|TRBJ2-3|TRBD1|TRBV10-1
CASARDRGQDTQYF
TGCGCCAGCGCCCGGGACAGGGGGCAAGATACGCAGTATTTT
>NA|TRBJ2-5|TRBD2|TRBV5-1
CASSKSRASGGETQYF
TGCGCCAGCAGCAAATCTCGGGCTAGCGGGGGCGAGACCCAGTACTTC
>NA|TRBJ1-5|TRBD1|TRBV10-3
CATGQESQPQHF
TGTGCCACCGGACAGGAATCTCAGCCCCAGCATTTT
>NA|TRBJ2-1|NA|TRBV18
CASSSGARTAGEQFF
TGTGCCAGCTCCTCAGGGGCTCGGACCGCAGGCGAGCAGTTCTTC
>NA|TRBJ1-2|NA|TRBV29-1
CSGTENPGYGGYTF
TGCAGCGGGACCGAAAACCCAGGGTACGGTGGCTACACCTTC
>NA|TRBJ2-1|NA|TRBV7-3
CASSADLYNEQFF
TGTGCCAGCAGTGCAGACTTGTACAATGAGCAGTTCTTC
>once|TRBJ1-4|NA|TRBV5-1
CASSNRGTNEKLFF
TGCGCCAGCAGCAATCGGGGAACTAATGAAAAACTGTTTTTT
>NA|TRBJ2-3|TRBD2|TRBV6-6
CASSWVGEGTDTQYF
TGTGCCAGCAGTTGGGTAGGGGAGGGTACAGATACGCAGTATTTT
>NA|TRBJ1-4|TRBD1|TRBV5-1
CASSLQGLDEKLFF
TGCGCCAGCAGCTTACAGGGGCTTGATGAAAAACTGTTTTTT
>NA|TRBJ2-7|NA|TRBV9
CASSVGPHSYEQYF
TGTGCCAGCAGCGTAGGGCCCCATTCCTACGAGCAGTACTTC
>medium-sized|TRBJ2-7|NA|TRBV9
CASSQAEAFYEQYF
TGTGCCAGCAGCCAAGCGGAGGCTTTTTACGAGCAGTACTTC
>NA|TRBJ1-1|TRBD1|TRBV28
CASSLQTGEAFF
TGTGCCAGCAGTTTACAGACAGGGGAAGCTTTCTTT
>NA|TRBJ1-4|NA|TRBV6-2/TRBV6-3
CASSSLRVRDNEKLFF
TGTGCCAGCAGTTCCCTTCGGGTCCGGGATAATGAAAAACTGTTTTTT
>NA|TRBJ1-5|TRBD1|TRBV2
CASRVDRVSNQPQHF
TGTGCCAGCAGAGTGGACAGGGTTAGCAATCAGCCCCAGCATTTT
>NA|TRBJ2-1|NA|TRBV6-5
CASRRPEAYNEQFF
TGTGCCAGCAGACGCCCAGAGGCCTACAATGAGCAGTTCTTC
>NA|TRBJ2-6|NA|TRBV5-1
CASTPMALASGANVLTF
TGCGCCAGCACCCCCATGGCCCTAGCCTCTGGGGCCAACGTCCTGACTTTC
>NA|TRBJ2-2|TRBD1|TRBV27
CASSHGTGGGWGNRGELFF
TGTGCCAGCAGCCATGGGACAGGGGGAGGTTGGGGGAACCGTGGGGAGCTGTTTTTT
>NA|TRBJ1-5|NA|TRBV19
CASTMGGNQPQHF
TGTGCCAGTACCATGGGGGGAAATCAGCCCCAGCATTTT
>NA|TRBJ2-1|NA|TRBV7-8
CASSAGTGTYNEQFF
TGTGCCAGCAGCGCTGGAACGGGAACTTACAATGAGCAGTTCTTC
>once|TRBJ2-1|NA|TRBV6-5
CASSSDRARGVEQFF
TGTGCCAGCAGCTCAGACAGGGCCAGGGGGGTTGAGCAGTTCTTC
>NA|TRBJ2-1|NA|TRBV5-1
CASSLEGDDYNEQFF
TGCGCCAGCAGCTTGGAGGGAGACGACTACAATGAGCAGTTCTTC
>NA|TRBJ2-1|TRBD2|TRBV9
CASSPRVGGREEQFF
TGTGCCAGCAGCCCTCGGGTCGGCGGGAGGGAAGAGCAGTTCTTC
>NA|TRBJ1-5|NA|TRBV18
CASSPWGGGNQPQHF
TGTGCCAGCTCACCATGGGGAGGGGGTAATCAGCCCCAGCATTTT
>NA|TRBJ2-2|NA|TRBV11-2
CASSLAGLGTGELFF
TGTGCCAGCAGCTTAGCTGGGCTTGGCACCGGGGAGCTGTTTTTT
>few|TRBJ2-5|TRBD2|TRBV4-1
CASSQVALGLAGETQYF
TGCGCCAGCAGCCAAGTTGCCCTTGGACTAGCGGGTGAGACCCAGTACTTC
>NA|TRBJ2-1|NA|TRBV10-2
CASSESGYEQFF
TGCGCCAGCAGTGAATCGGGGTATGAGCAGTTCTTC
>NA|TRBJ1-2|TRBD1|TRBV5-1
CASSLGQGHGYTF
TGCGCCAGCAGCCTAGGACAGGGTCATGGCTACACCTTC
>once|TRBJ2-7|TRBD2|TRBV5-4
CASSPTSGSPHEQYF
TGTGCCAGCAGCCCCACAAGCGGGAGTCCCCACGAGCAGTACTTC
>NA|TRBJ2-3|TRBD1|TRBV2
CASRVGTDTDTQYF
TGTGCCAGCAGGGTAGGGACAGACACAGATACGCAGTATTTT
>NA|TRBJ2-7|TRBD2|TRBV5-4
CASSLDQRGEQYF
TGTGCCAGCAGCTTGGACCAGCGGGGGGAGCAGTACTTC
>NA|TRBJ2-7|TRBD1|TRBV28
CASSSGTGFYEQYF
TGTGCCAGCAGTTCCGGGACAGGCTTCTACGAGCAGTACTTC
>NA|TRBJ1-2|TRBD1|TRBV28
CASSFGRGWGYGYTF
TGTGCCAGCAGTTTCGGCAGGGGGTGGGGCTATGGCTACACCTTC
>NA|TRBJ2-3|TRBD2|TRBV18
CASSQLAGSTDTQYF
TGTGCCAGCTCACAACTAGCGGGTAGCACAGATACGCAGTATTTT
>NA|TRBJ2-3|TRBD2|TRBV5-1
CASSGGDSTDTQYF
TGCGCCAGCTCGGGGGGAGACAGCACAGATACGCAGTATTTT
>NA|TRBJ2-7|NA|TRBV28
CASSFMAEVAYEQYF
TGTGCCAGCAGTTTTATGGCCGAGGTTGCCTACGAGCAGTACTTC